This T cell receptor (beta chain) was identified in a study of blood T cells in healthy people across ages. Alongside a J-beta primer mix, a sample-barcoded 5' primer served in a second PCR lasting roughly 7 to 11 cycles. TCRdb reprocessed the 5' RACE reads with MiXCR, giving one entry per CDR3 protein. In the table there are 2 million or so distinct CDR3 sequences, around 50% of which are singletons. This receptor was identified in a woman aged 40 to 49 in good health. The source material was blood.

The CDR3 DNA follows: TGTGCCAGCAGGGGAGACAGGAGCTATAGCAATCAGCCCCAGCATTTT. It translates to CASRGDRSYSNQPQHF. This chain connects TRBV2 to TRBJ1-5, with TRBD1 as a possible D gene (6 bases). Per the germline V gene, CDR1 is SNHLY and CDR2 is FYNNEI. CDR3 length: 16 amino acids. V was clipped by 6 bases and J by 0 bases, with 15 bases between them.